The T cell receptor (beta chain) described here comes from a study of CD8+ T cells in alopecia areata. As for the study in general: Tofacitinib dosing lasted 6 to 18 months, which was then followed by 6 months off drug.

As to treatment: oral pan-JAK inhibitor, 5-10 mg twice daily. Extracted from the samples, RNA was reverse transcribed into cDNA to serve as the sequencing template. The table came from immunoSEQ multiplex PCR; TCRdb's copy has only in-frame clones and leaves some out. Among 65,000 to 75,000 clones listed, 29% were seen once. As concerns this clone: Its specificity is unknown.

Study conclusions and caveats: Many expanded lesional clones persisted in scalp and blood during tofacitinib treatment.

This TCR derives from a human donor with alopecia areata. The sequences come from CD8+ T cells sorted from blood, collected at week 4, from a patient treated with tofacitinib.

The CDR3 reads CAISESSPRDVAAGPEAFF. CDR3 coding DNA: TGTGCCATCAGTGAGTCGAGTCCTCGTGACGTAGCCGCTGGACCTGAAGCTTTCTTT. V usage is TRBV10-3 and J usage is TRBJ1-1; D ambiguous. Germline CDR1 ENHRY, CDR2 SYGVKD. The V end lost 0 bases, the J end lost 6 bases, and 26 bases lay between the germline ends. The CDR3 runs 19 residues.